A single sample gave rise to the 28 T cell receptor beta chains below, sequenced in a study of T cell changes during pregnancy in multiple sclerosis. TCRdb's table, derived via immunoSEQ multiplex PCR, lists solely in-frame clones and lacks some. The table shows about 67,000 clones, with just over 90% occurring only once. Sequences were derived from peripheral blood, sampled after pregnancy. Receptors originate from a female donor with multiple sclerosis, enrolled in a pregnancy study.

This chain joins TRBV11-2 and TRBJ2-5; 8 positions agree with TRBD2. Unmatched junction bases numbered 12, after V lost 5 bases and J lost 1 base. The CDR3 loop spans 17 amino acids. Germline assignment: CDR1 SGHAT and CDR2 FQNNGV. DNA for the CDR3: TGTGCCAGCAGCCCGTACGCCAGCGGGAGTGCCCAAGAGACCCAGTACTTC. Protein sequence: CASSPYASGSAQETQYF.

This chain connects TRBV28 to TRBJ2-5; 10 bases align to TRBD2. Trimming cost V 4 bases and J 5 bases; bases outside gene matches: 7. The CDR3 is 15 amino acids. Germline V gives CDR1 MDHEN, CDR2 SYDVKM. In DNA, the CDR3 is TGTGCCAGCAGTTCCCAAGCGGGAGGGCCGGAGACCCAGTACTTC. This gives the protein CASSSQAGGPETQYF.

The rearrangement links TRBV7-3 to TRBJ2-3; no clear D gene. The CDR3 is 14 residues long. Germline V gene sequence: CDR1 SGHTA, CDR2 FQGTGA. V lost 5 bases and J 4 bases, leaving 13 bases between the germline ends. The CDR3 DNA is TGTGCCAGCAGCCCTAGATTAGGCGCAGATACGCAGTATTTT. It codes for CASSPRLGADTQYF.

A few counts support this clone. The chain recombines TRBV19 with TRBJ1-1, with 9 bases lining up with TRBD1. There are 14 residues in the CDR3. Trimming took 5 bases from V and 11 from J; bases not matched to a gene: 12. In germline, CDR1 is LNHDA, CDR2 SQIVND (reference sequence). The CDR3 reads CASSFTGGSQAAFF. CDR3 bases: TGTGCCAGTAGTTTTACAGGGGGCTCCCAAGCGGCTTTCTTT.

The chain combines TRBV5-1 with TRBJ2-1; 8 bases are a match to TRBD2. Losses at the gene ends were 6 bases for V and 4 bases for J; bases not matched to a gene: 6. The CDR3 consists of 14 residues. The germline gives CDR1 SGHRS, CDR2 YFSETQ. CDR3 in amino acids: CASNQAGGYNEQFF. The DNA for the CDR3 is TGCGCCAGCAATCAGGCGGGAGGTTACAATGAGCAGTTCTTC.

The rearrangement links TRBV5-4 to TRBJ2-2, with D possibly being TRBD1 (6 bases). The CDR3 extends over 15 amino acids. Germline V lookup: CDR1 SGHNT, CDR2 YYREEE (reference sequence). Trimming shortened V by 0 bases and J by 6 bases, and 12 bases separated the two germline ends. CDR3 sequence reads: CASSLEQGRAGELFF. CDR3 coding DNA: TGTGCCAGCAGCTTGGAACAGGGTCGGGCCGGGGAGCTGTTTTTT.

The J gene is TRBJ2-7, the V gene TRBV27, with 7 bases that match TRBD1. V trimming: 4 bases; J trimming: 5 bases; junction bases outside the gene matches: 5. The CDR3 is 13 amino acids. The germline V gene has CDR1 MNHEY and CDR2 SMNVEV (reference sequence). In DNA, the CDR3 is TGTGCCAGCAGTTCAGACAGGGCCCACGAGCAGTACTTC. This translates into CASSSDRAHEQYF.

This clone was seen once. The chain couples TRBV29-1 to TRBJ2-2, with 8 nucleotides matching TRBD1. Germline V gene lookup returns CDR1 SQVTM and CDR2 ANQGSEA. Trimming removed 6 bases from V and 1 base from J; junction bases left unmatched: 4. The CDR3 length is 14 residues. The CDR3 DNA is TGCAGCGTCGGACAGGGTATGAACACCGGGGAGCTGTTTTTT. Translating gives CSVGQGMNTGELFF.

V usage is TRBV28 and J usage is TRBJ1-2; possibly TRBD1 for D (6 bases). V lost 2 bases, J lost 7 bases, and 11 bases lay in between. Per the germline V gene, CDR1 is MDHEN and CDR2 is SYDVKM. The CDR3 has 13 amino acids. CDR3 bases: TGTGCCAGCAGTTTAGACAGGTGGGGTGGCTACACCTTC. Translating gives CASSLDRWGGYTF.

The CDR3 DNA is TGTGCCAGCAGCCATCGGACAGGCGGTGAGCAGTTCTTC. Translated, it gives CASSHRTGGEQFF. The V gene is TRBV14, the J gene TRBJ2-1; the match to TRBD1 covers 7 bases. The J segment lost 9 bases and the V segment lost 3 bases, leaving 5 bases of the junction unmatched. Germline CDR1 is SGHDN and CDR2 is FVKESK. The CDR3 spans 13 residues.

The rearrangement links TRBV7-9 to TRBJ2-3; 9 bases are a match to TRBD1. This CDR3 comprises 16 residues. Germline values: CDR1 SEHNR, CDR2 FQNEAQ (reference sequence). The trim removed 5 bases at V and 6 bases at J, leaving 12 bases unmatched. This chain's CDR3 is CASSQTITGGGDTQYF. CDR3 nucleotide sequence: TGTGCCAGCAGCCAGACAATCACAGGGGGCGGTGATACGCAGTATTTT.

The chain recombines TRBV19 with TRBJ2-3; 11 nucleotides agree with TRBD1. CDR1 is LNHDA, CDR2 SQIVND, per germline (reference sequence). CDR3 length: 16 amino acids. J lost 4 bases, V lost 5 bases, and 8 bases had no gene match. DNA for the CDR3: TGTGCCAGTAGTGCCCCGGGACAGGGGGTTGCAGATACGCAGTATTTT. Its protein is CASSAPGQGVADTQYF. Together with reference TRBV19 and TRBJ2-3, the CDR3 gives the full variable domain: DGGITQSPKYLFRKEGQNVTLSCEQNLNHDAMYWYRQDPGQGLRLIYYSQIVNDFQKGDIAEGYSVSREKKESFPLTVTSAQKNPTAFYLCASSAPGQGVADTQYFGPGTRLTVL.

This clone was observed once. In DNA, the CDR3 is TGTGCCAGCAACAGGAATTACTATGGCTACACCTTC. Translating it yields CASNRNYYGYTF. The chain has TRBV19 and TRBJ1-2; the D gene is possibly TRBD1 (5 bases). Per germline, CDR1 LNHDA and CDR2 SQIVND (reference sequence). CDR3 length: 12 amino acids. V was trimmed by 9 bases and J by 3 bases, leaving 11 bases between them.

A single count supports this clone. This sequence joins TRBV7-8 and TRBJ1-1; D remains ambiguous. CDR3 length equals 15 residues. CDR1 is SGHVS, CDR2 FQNEAQ, per germline. The V end was cut by 5 bases, the J end by 1 base, with 14 bases between. This CDR3 reads CASSPRNAPNTEAFF. The DNA for the CDR3 is TGTGCCAGCAGCCCCAGAAATGCCCCGAACACTGAAGCTTTCTTT.

This chain links TRBV2 with TRBJ2-5; 10 bases match TRBD1. The CDR3 runs to 14 residues. The germline V gene has CDR1 SNHLY and CDR2 FYNNEI. Unmatched junction bases numbered 4, after V lost 6 bases and J lost 3 bases. CDR3 DNA sequence: TGTGCCAGCAGCGCCGGGACAGGGGAAGAGACCCAGTACTTC. Its translation is CASSAGTGEETQYF.

This clone is a singleton in its sample. The V call is TRBV5-1, the J call TRBJ2-3, with 10 bases aligning to TRBD1. The CDR3 sequence is 16 residues long. CDR1 and CDR2 from the germline V gene are SGHRS and YFSETQ. After removal of 7 bases from V and 0 bases from J, the junction contained 8 bases not matched to a gene. The CDR3 loop is CASGMGTGVSTDTQYF. Written as DNA, the CDR3 is TGCGCCAGCGGCATGGGGACAGGGGTTAGCACAGATACGCAGTATTTT.

The chain employs TRBV7-3 and TRBJ1-2, with 7 nucleotides matching TRBD1. This CDR3 comprises 14 residues. The J segment lost 3 bases and the V segment lost 5 bases, leaving 6 bases of the junction unmatched. In germline, CDR1 is SGHTA, CDR2 FQGTGA. The CDR3, as DNA: TGTGCCAGCAGCAAACCGGGGACAGACTATGGCTACACCTTC. Amino acid sequence: CASSKPGTDYGYTF.

The genes are TRBV4-3 and TRBJ2-2; D is uncertain. Germline values: CDR1 LGHNA, CDR2 YSLEER. This CDR3 has 17 residues. The V gene lost 0 bases and the J gene lost 0 bases, with 11 bases spanning the gap. The CDR3, as DNA: TGCGCCAGCAGCCAAGACTCAGGAAACGCGAACACCGGGGAGCTGTTTTTT. Translating gives CASSQDSGNANTGELFF.

The V gene is TRBV7-2, the J gene TRBJ2-1; perhaps TRBD2 as D (5 bases). With 5 bases removed from V and 9 bases from J, the gap between germline ends came to 11 bases. The CDR3 has 12 residues. The V gene's germline CDR1 is SGHTA and CDR2 FQGNSA. CDR3 sequence reads: CASSPYRGEQFF. The CDR3 DNA follows: TGTGCCAGCAGCCCTTACCGGGGTGAGCAGTTCTTC.

This clone has only one observation. This chain connects TRBV9 to TRBJ2-7, with 8 nucleotides matching TRBD2. V dropped 3 bases and J dropped 7; count of bases not matched to a gene: 0. This CDR3 is 11 amino acids long. The germline V gene encodes CDR1 SGDLS and CDR2 YYNGEE. CDR3 DNA sequence: TGTGCCAGCAGCGGCGGGGGGGAGCAGTACTTC. This encodes CASSGGGEQYF. The full variable domain, its missing parts supplied by reference TRBV9 and TRBJ2-7, is DSGVTQTPKHLITATGQRVTLRCSPRSGDLSVYWYQQSLDQGLQFLIQYYNGEERAKGNILERFSAQQFPDLHSELNLSSLELGDSALYFCASSGGGEQYFGPGTRLTVT.

The chain uses TRBV2 and TRBJ2-1; TRBD1 aligns across 7 bases. The CDR3 has 14 residues. CDR1 is SNHLY and CDR2 is FYNNEI in the germline V gene. V lost 6 bases, J lost 9 bases, and 11 bases stayed unmatched. The CDR3 nucleotides are TGTGCCAGCAGCGACCCGTCCCGGGACAGTGAGCAGTTCTTC. Translated, it gives CASSDPSRDSEQFF.

The V call is TRBV30, the J call TRBJ2-3; maybe TRBD2 (6 bases). The CDR3 is 15 residues long. V was pared by 2 bases and J by 0 bases, with 12 bases between. Germline loops: CDR1 GTSNPN, CDR2 SVGIG (reference sequence). The CDR3 is CAWSFPTRSTDTQYF. The CDR3 bases are TGTGCCTGGAGTTTTCCGACTAGAAGCACAGATACGCAGTATTTT. The whole variable domain, remainder taken from reference TRBV30 and TRBJ2-3, is SQTIHQWPATLVQPVGSPLSLECTVEGTSNPNLYWYRQAAGRGLQLLFYSVGIGQISSEVPQNLSASRPQDRQFILSSKKLLLSDSGFYLCAWSFPTRSTDTQYFGPGTRLTVL.

This clone has more than one count but fewer than ten. V and J are TRBV7-4 and TRBJ2-7; D remains ambiguous. V lost 1 base and J lost 2, with 12 bases in between. Germline V CDR1 and CDR2: SGHVT, SQSDAQ. The CDR3 runs 15 residues. Here the CDR3 reads CASSLGLVKPYEQYF. CDR3 coding DNA: TGTGCCAGCAGCTTAGGCCTAGTGAAACCCTACGAGCAGTACTTC. The full variable domain, its missing parts supplied by reference TRBV7-4 and TRBJ2-7, is GAGVSQSPRYKVAKRGRDVALRCDSISGHVTLYWYRQTLGQGSEVLTYSQSDAQRDKSGRPSGRFSAERPERSVSTLKIQRTEQGDSAVYLCASSLGLVKPYEQYFGPGTRLTVT.

The rearrangement joins TRBV7-9 to TRBJ2-1; 9 positions match TRBD2. CDR1 SEHNR and CDR2 FQNEAQ come from the germline V gene (reference sequence). J lost 15 bases, V lost 5 bases, and 14 bases had no gene match. The CDR3 spans 14 residues. The CDR3 DNA is TGTGCCAGCAGCGAGGGACTAGCCGGAGCGAAGGGGTTCTTC. It is translated as CASSEGLAGAKGFF.

The CDR3 DNA is TGCGCCAGCAGTGACCCATACAGGGTTAGCGACGAAAAACTGTTTTTT. Amino acid sequence: CASSDPYRVSDEKLFF. The chain employs TRBV10-2 and TRBJ1-4, with a weak D call TRBD1 (6 bases). This CDR3 contains 16 residues. Germline V gives CDR1 WSHSY, CDR2 SAAADI. V gave up 3 bases and J gave up 8 bases, with 19 bases separating them.

A single count supports this clone. This rearrangement joins TRBV18 to TRBJ2-1, with 15 bases fitting TRBD2. With 3 bases clipped from V and 0 bases from J, the junction kept 3 bases outside the gene matches. CDR1 is KGHSH, CDR2 LQKENI, per germline. The length of the CDR3 is 18 residues. The chain's CDR3 is CASSPGLAGGSSYNEQFF. The CDR3 DNA follows: TGTGCCAGCTCACCCGGACTAGCGGGAGGGAGCTCCTACAATGAGCAGTTCTTC.

This clone came up once. The chain carries TRBV5-1 and TRBJ1-4; TRBD1 aligns across 8 bases. The CDR3 has 14 amino acids. The junction had 0 bases not matched to a gene; V was cut back by 5 bases and J by 0 bases. Germline assignment: CDR1 SGHRS and CDR2 YFSETQ. The CDR3 nucleotides read TGCGCCAGCAGACAGGGGGCAACTAATGAAAAACTGTTTTTT. This sequence encodes CASRQGATNEKLFF. Looking up the rest from reference TRBV5-1 and TRBJ1-4 gives the full variable domain: KAGVTQTPRYLIKTRGQQVTLSCSPISGHRSVSWYQQTPGQGLQFLFEYFSETQRNKGNFPGRFSGRQFSNSRSEMNVSTLELGDSALYLCASRQGATNEKLFFGSGTQLSVL.

The chain couples TRBV19 to TRBJ2-1; 10 bases match TRBD2. The ends lost 5 bases at V and 5 bases at J; junction bases unmatched: 9. The V gene's germline CDR1 is LNHDA and CDR2 SQIVND (reference sequence). The CDR3 runs 16 residues. The CDR3 DNA sequence: TGTGCCAGTAGTGCATCCGGGACTAGCGTCGACAATGAGCAGTTCTTC. Translation: CASSASGTSVDNEQFF.